The table lists the clone carrying this T cell receptor (beta chain) with a few counts. Its antigen remains unidentified. The data originate from a study of CD8 T cells in ankylosing spondylitis. The CDR3 runs to 15 residues. The J segment lost 4 bases and the V segment lost 1 base, leaving 3 bases of the junction unmatched. CDR1 is KGHDR and CDR2 is SFDVKD in the germline V gene. Study results and caveats: In ankylosing spondylitis blood, a motif of seven to nine highly homologous TCR beta variants appeared characteristic. Disease-linked clones had a CD8+ phenotype and relatively low frequency in peripheral blood. In synovial fluid and blood from reactive arthritis, some motif variants were previously reported. Reportedly, significant enrichment of disease-linked clones occurred in matched ankylosing spondylitis synovial fluid.

TCRdb reprocessed the 5' RACE reads with MiXCR, giving one entry per CDR3 protein. The sample includes 750,000 to 850,000 distinct CDR3 sequences, 12% seen only once; the top ten take about 0.5%. Sequenced material: blood, either unsorted or a sorted T cell fraction (not recorded which). The chain links TRBV24-1 to TRBJ2-5, with 9 nucleotides matching TRBD1. The sequence came from a male donor with ankylosing spondylitis. CDR3 DNA sequence: TGTGCCACCAGTGATTTTGGGACAGGGTTAGAGACCCAGTACTTC. Translation: CATSDFGTGLETQYF.